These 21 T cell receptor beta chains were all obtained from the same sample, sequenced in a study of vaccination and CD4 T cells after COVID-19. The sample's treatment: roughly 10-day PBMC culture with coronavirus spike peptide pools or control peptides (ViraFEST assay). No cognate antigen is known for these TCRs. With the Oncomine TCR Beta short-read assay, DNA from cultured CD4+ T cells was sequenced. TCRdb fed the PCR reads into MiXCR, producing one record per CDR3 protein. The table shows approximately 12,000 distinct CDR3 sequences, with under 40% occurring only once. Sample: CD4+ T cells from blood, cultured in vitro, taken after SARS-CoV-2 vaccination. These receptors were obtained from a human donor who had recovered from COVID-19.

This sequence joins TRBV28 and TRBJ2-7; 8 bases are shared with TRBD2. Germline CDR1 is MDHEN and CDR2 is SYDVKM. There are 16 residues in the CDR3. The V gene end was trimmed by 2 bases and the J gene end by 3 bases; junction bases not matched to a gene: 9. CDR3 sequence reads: CASSLPSSGGFYEQYF. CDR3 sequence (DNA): TGTGCCAGCAGTTTACCATCCAGCGGGGGTTTCTACGAGCAGTACTTC.

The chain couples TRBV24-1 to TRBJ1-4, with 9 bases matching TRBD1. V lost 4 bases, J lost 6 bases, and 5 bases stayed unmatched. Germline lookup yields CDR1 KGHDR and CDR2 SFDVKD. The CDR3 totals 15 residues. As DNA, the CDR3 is TGTGCCACCAGTGACCCGGGACAGGGCTATGAAAAACTGTTTTTT. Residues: CATSDPGQGYEKLFF.

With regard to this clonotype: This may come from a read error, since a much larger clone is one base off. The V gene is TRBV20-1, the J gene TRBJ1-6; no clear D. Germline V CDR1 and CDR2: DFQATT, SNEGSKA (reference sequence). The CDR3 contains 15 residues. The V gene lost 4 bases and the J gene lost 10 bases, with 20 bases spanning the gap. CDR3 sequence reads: CSAKTRLTRESPLHF. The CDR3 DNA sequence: TGCAGTGCTAAGACGCGACTGACCCGGGAATCACCCCTCCACTTT.

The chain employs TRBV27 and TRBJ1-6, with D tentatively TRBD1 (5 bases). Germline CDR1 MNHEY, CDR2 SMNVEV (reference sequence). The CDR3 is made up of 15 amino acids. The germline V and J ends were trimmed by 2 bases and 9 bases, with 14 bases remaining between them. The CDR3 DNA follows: TGTGCCAGCAGTTTAAGGGGTCCCCAGGCTTCACCCCTCCACTTT. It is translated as CASSLRGPQASPLHF.

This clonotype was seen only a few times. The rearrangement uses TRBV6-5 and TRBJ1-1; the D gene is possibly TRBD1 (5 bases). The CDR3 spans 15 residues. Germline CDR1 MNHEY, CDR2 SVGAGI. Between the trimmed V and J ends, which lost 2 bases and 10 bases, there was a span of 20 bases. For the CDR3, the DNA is TGTGCCAGCAGTTACGAACCCCAGACAGTCAGATCAGCTTTCTTT. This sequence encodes CASSYEPQTVRSAFF.

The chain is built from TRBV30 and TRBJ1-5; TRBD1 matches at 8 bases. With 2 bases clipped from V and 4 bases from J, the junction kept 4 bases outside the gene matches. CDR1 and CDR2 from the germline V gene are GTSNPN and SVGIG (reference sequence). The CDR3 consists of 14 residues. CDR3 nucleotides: TGTGCCTGGAGTTGGGGGACAGGAAATCAGCCCCAGCATTTT. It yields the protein CAWSWGTGNQPQHF.

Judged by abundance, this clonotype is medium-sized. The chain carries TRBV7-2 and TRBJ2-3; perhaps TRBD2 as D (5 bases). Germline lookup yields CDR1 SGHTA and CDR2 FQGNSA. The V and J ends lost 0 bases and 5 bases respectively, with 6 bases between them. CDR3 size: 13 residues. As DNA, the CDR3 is TGTGCCAGCAGCTTAGCGGCGGGAGATACGCAGTATTTT. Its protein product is CASSLAAGDTQYF.

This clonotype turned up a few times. CDR3 in amino acids: CASSYKGQYPYEQYF. For the CDR3, the DNA is TGTGCCAGCAGTTACAAGGGACAGTACCCCTACGAGCAGTACTTC. V is TRBV6-5 and J is TRBJ2-7; 7 bases match TRBD1. Germline V gene data show CDR1 as MNHEY and CDR2 as SVGAGI. The CDR3 totals 15 residues. Trimming cost V 2 bases and J 2 bases; bases outside gene matches: 6.

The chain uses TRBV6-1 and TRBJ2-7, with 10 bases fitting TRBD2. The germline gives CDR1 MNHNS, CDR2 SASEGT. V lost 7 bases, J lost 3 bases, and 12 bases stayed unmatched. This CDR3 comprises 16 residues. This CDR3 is CASNQGRSGRYYEQYF. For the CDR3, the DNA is TGTGCCAGCAATCAAGGACGTAGCGGGAGGTACTACGAGCAGTACTTC.

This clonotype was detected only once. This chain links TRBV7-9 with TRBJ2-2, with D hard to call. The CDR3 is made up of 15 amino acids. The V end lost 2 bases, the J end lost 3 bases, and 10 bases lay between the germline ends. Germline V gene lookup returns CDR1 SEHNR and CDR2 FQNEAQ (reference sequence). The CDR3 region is CASSLNSGYTGELFF. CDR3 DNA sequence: TGTGCCAGCAGCTTAAACTCAGGCTACACCGGGGAGCTGTTTTTT. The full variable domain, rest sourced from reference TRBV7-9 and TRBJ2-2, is DTGVSQNPRHKITKRGQNVTFRCDPISEHNRLYWYRQTLGQGPEFLTYFQNEAQLEKSRLLSDRFSAERPKGSFSTLEIQRTEQGDSAMYLCASSLNSGYTGELFFGEGSRLTVL.

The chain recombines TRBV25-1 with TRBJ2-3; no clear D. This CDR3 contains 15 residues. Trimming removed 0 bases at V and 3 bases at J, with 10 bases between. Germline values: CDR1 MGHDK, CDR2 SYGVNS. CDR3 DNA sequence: TGTGCCAGCAGTGAATATGTCGGAGTAACAGATACGCAGTATTTT. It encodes CASSEYVGVTDTQYF.

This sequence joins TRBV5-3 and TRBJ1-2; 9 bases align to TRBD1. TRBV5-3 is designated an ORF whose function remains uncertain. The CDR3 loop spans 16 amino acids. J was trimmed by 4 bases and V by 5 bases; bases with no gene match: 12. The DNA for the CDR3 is TGTGCCAGAAGTTGGACCGGGACAGGGTATCGCTATGGCTACACCTTC. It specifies CARSWTGTGYRYGYTF.

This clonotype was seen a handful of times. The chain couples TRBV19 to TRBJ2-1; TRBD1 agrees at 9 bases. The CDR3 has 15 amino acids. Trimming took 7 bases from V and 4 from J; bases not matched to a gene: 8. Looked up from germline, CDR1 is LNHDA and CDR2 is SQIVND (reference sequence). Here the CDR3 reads CASTPGQGTYNEQFF. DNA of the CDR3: TGTGCCAGTACCCCGGGACAGGGAACTTACAATGAGCAGTTCTTC.

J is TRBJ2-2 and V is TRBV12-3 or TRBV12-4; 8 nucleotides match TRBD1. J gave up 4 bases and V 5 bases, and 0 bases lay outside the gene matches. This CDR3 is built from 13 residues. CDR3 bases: TGTGCCAGCAGTGACAGGGGCACCGGGGAGCTGTTTTTT. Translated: CASSDRGTGELFF.

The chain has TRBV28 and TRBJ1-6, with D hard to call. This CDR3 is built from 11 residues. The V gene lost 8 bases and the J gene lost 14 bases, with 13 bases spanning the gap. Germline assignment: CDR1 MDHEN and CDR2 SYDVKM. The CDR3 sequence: CASRLLTSLHF. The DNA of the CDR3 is TGTGCCAGCCGACTACTCACCTCCCTCCACTTT.

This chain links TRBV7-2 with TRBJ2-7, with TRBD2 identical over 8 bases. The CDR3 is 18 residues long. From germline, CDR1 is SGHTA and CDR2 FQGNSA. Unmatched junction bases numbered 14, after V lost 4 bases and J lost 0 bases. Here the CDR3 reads CASSSVGRGGVSSYEQYF. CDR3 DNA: TGTGCCAGCAGCTCGGTGGGCCGGGGGGGGGTGAGCTCCTACGAGCAGTACTTC.

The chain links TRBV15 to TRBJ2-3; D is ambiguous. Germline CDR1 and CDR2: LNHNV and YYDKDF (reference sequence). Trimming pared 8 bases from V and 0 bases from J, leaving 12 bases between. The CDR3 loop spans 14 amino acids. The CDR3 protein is CATGEDISTDTQYF. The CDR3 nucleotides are TGTGCCACCGGGGAAGACATTAGCACAGATACGCAGTATTTT.

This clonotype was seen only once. DNA for the CDR3: TGTGCCAGCTCACCCCCGGGACAAGGAGAGACCCAGTACTTC. It is translated as CASSPPGQGETQYF. The chain joins TRBV18 to TRBJ2-5; D is perhaps TRBD1 (6 bases). Per germline, CDR1 KGHSH and CDR2 LQKENI. Trimming stripped 3 bases from V and 4 bases from J, with 12 bases between. The CDR3 consists of 14 residues.

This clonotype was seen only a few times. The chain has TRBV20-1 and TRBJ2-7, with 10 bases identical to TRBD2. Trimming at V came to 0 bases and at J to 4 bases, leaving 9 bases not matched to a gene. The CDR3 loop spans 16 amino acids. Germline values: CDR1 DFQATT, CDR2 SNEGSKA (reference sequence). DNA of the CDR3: TGCAGTGCTAGAGACGTGGCTAGCGGGAGTAAATACGAGCAGTACTTC. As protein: CSARDVASGSKYEQYF.

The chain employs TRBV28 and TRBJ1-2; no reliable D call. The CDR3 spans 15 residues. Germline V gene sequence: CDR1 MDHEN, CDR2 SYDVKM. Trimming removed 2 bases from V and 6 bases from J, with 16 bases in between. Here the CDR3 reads CASSLINIRVHGYTF. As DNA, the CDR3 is TGTGCCAGCAGTTTAATTAACATCCGCGTTCATGGCTACACCTTC.

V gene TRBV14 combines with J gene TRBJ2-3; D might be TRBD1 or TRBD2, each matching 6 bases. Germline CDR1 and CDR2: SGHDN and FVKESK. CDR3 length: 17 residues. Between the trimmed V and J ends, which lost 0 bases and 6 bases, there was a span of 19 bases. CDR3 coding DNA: TGTGCCAGCAGCCAAGACCCGGGACTTTGGGGGGCCGATACGCAGTATTTT. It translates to CASSQDPGLWGADTQYF.